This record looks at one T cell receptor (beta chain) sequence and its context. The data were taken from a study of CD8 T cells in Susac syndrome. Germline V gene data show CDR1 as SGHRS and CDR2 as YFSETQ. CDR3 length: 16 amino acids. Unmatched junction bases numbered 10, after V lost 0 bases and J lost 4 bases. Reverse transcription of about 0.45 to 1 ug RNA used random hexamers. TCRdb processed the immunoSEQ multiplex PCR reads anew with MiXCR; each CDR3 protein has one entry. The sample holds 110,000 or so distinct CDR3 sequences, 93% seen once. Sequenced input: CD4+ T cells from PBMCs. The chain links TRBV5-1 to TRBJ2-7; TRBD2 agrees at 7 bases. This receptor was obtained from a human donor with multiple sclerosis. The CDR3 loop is CASSLEFRGDVYEQYF. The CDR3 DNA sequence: TGCGCCAGCAGCTTGGAGTTTCGGGGGGACGTTTACGAGCAGTACTTC.